This is a list of T cell receptor beta chains from one sample in a study of cytomegalovirus exposure and HLA in healthy donors. Data came from immunoSEQ multiplex PCR; TCRdb stores just in-frame clones and leaves some out. The sample has fewer than 200,000 clones, around 72% seen once. Sequencing was carried out using PBMCs. The receptors originated from a man younger than 30 in good health and CMV-seronegative. Both conserved end residues are trimmed from each CDR3. The order of the fields is V gene, CDR3 protein.

TRBV20-1 | SASLYGYT
TRBV6-6 | ASSFVGVSNQPQH
TRBV27 | ASSQGAGANEKLF
TRBV27 | ASSLVASGSSYEQY
TRBV13 | ASSPNSYNEQF
TRBV30 | AWSALWGVSANTGELF
TRBV7-9 | ASSLRDRGVEYYGYT
TRBV5-5 | ASSSDSLNEQF
TRBV5-4 | ASSLQGRGSNYGYT
TRBV7-2 | ASSSTSGTGETQY
TRBV25-1 | ASRTANTGELF
TRBV7-2 | ASSSPGAKNIQY
TRBV28 | AIEPLRQGADQPQH
TRBV19 | ASRTIGGRASYEQY
TRBV7-9 | ASSLGFAGDGDTQY
TRBV2 | ASKNGEQY